This note documents a single TCR beta chain sequence. Its recognized antigen is unknown. The sample holds no much larger clone one base away, and base qualities are not on file. TCRbeta CDR3 regions were amplified from genomic DNA using the immunoSEQ Assay, a bias-controlled multiplex PCR. On the study's bioinformatics: Within the assay, amplification of reference gene primers was used to estimate how many nucleated cells each sample contained. Sequence reads were collapsed and filtered to measure the absolute abundance of every unique TCRbeta CDR3 rearrangement. For each sample, productive Simpson clonality was calculated as the square root of Simpson's diversity index over productive rearrangements. This is the immuneACCESS table as TCRdb keeps it, with only in-frame sequences that have V and J called. A part of the clones is gone; compared with another copy, unresolved V genes explain less than half, and the rest is unexplained. From that table come the V and J calls and clone size; the DNA was used to work out D and trimming. This sample holds around 100,000 clones; 75% to 90% were observed only once. The ten largest clones add up to 7.5% to 10% of the sample.

Each collaborating institution followed its own protocols to collect whole blood in K2EDTA tubes. For TCRbeta analysis, collaborator samples were shipped as frozen whole blood, as isolated PBMCs, or as DNA extracted from either sample type. The sample comes from a study of blood T cell repertoires in COVID-19 (TCRdb year 2020). About the study as a whole: Samples covering the acute and convalescent phases of COVID-19 were provided by collaborators in the United States, Italy and Spain. Samples were obtained from the ongoing ImmuneRACE study (first 160 participants) and from 1,200 or so subjects provided by 6 global collaborators. The sample metadata nearly always contained a de-identified subject ID, COVID-19 status, age in years and sex. Where available, HLA class I and class II types were taken from metadata supplied by the sample provider and were not determined by assay-based typing. The repertoires were released in a freely available public database intended as a resource for research on the immune response to SARS-CoV-2. Subjects who had been exposed to COVID-19, were actively infected with it, or had recovered from it provided the deeply sampled blood TCRbeta repertoires that made up the dataset. The material from the prospective study consisted of cDNA or gDNA derived from T cells, B-cell-depleted T cells, or PBMCs. What the authors observed across the whole study: How much clinical and demographic metadata was included differed by source and by participant, and the metadata was provided uncurated.

There are 11 amino acids in the CDR3, from cysteine to phenylalanine inclusive. CDR3 DNA only is kept here, 33 bases in frame from base 1. The junction shows trimming of 8 bases on V and 9 bases on J, and the gene matches do not reach 4 bases of it. The germline V gene encodes CDR1 SEHNR and CDR2 FQNEAQ (reference sequence). The receptor was derived from a woman in her thirties or forties with acute or convalescent COVID-19. Sequenced sample: peripheral blood. The sequence is built from TRBV7-9 and TRBJ2-1; 7 bases in the middle match TRBD2. The sequence in DNA is TGTGCCAGCCGCCGGGGGGTTGAGCAGTTCTTC. This sequence encodes CASRRGVEQFF. This CDR3, with the reference TRBV7-9 and TRBJ2-1 proteins standing in past its ends, gives the full variable domain DTGVSQNPRHKITKRGQNVTFRCDPISEHNRLYWYRQTLGQGPEFLTYFQNEAQLEKSRLLSDRFSAERPKGSFSTLEIQRTEQGDSAMYLCASRRGVEQFFGPGTRLTVL.